The present TCR beta chain was sequenced within a study of T cells expressing NK-cell markers. Study information: All TCR beta repertoires analysed originated from sorted CD3+CD56+NKG2C+, CD3+CD56+NKG2C- and CD3+CD56-NKG2C+ T cells.

From the 5' RACE reads, TCRdb lists one entry per CDR3 protein and no DNA. This specimen shows some 280,000 distinct CDR3 sequences; the ten leading clones hold roughly 0.4%. This CDR3 spans 13 amino acids. Germline V CDR1 and CDR2: DFQATT, SNEGSKA (reference sequence). Findings and limits, study-wide: Six or seven donors showed dominant NKG2C+ clonotypes comprising roughly 1.0-7.0% of their CD8+ T cells. Leadership of the CD3+CD56-NKG2C+ fraction also belonged to these clonotypes in a handful of donors.

Comments on this clonotype: As yet, its antigen is unknown.

Material for sequencing was blood T cells: a sorted CD56 or NKG2C T cell subset, CD4+ or CD8+ T cells, or bulk PBMC T cells (not recorded which). The sequence derives from a man between 18 and 29 years old in good health. The chain carries TRBV20-1 and TRBJ2-4; TCRdb returns TRBD1, unconfirmable since there is no DNA. CDR3 sequence: CSAPGQAKNIQYF.